This T cell receptor (beta chain) derives from a study of T cell repertoires in cytomegalovirus infection. Study-wide background: Matching HLA type and CMV infection were both indicated by public TCR beta signatures. Overall study results and limits: Public TCR beta family frequency separated CMV-and-HLA carriers, including in an independent cohort.

Via MiXCR, TCRdb re-called the reads, giving one row per CDR3 protein. The data contain about 210,000 distinct CDR3 sequences, around 6.2% of them singletons. This CDR3 region has 17 residues. V dropped 6 bases and J dropped 3; count of bases not matched to a gene: 8. Germline CDR1 reads MNHEY; CDR2 reads SVGEGT. The sample holds a few counts of this clonotype. The antigen remains unidentified. This chain links TRBV6-2 or TRBV6-3 with TRBJ2-2; 12 bases map to TRBD2. The clonotype was recovered from a human donor in good health (CMV status not recorded). Some clones in this sample may be carry-over from other donors' samples. The material sequenced was PBMCs. This chain's CDR3 is CASSRRLAGAYTGELFF. In DNA, the CDR3 is TGTGCCAGCAGCCGCCGACTAGCGGGGGCTTACACCGGGGAGCTGTTTTTT.